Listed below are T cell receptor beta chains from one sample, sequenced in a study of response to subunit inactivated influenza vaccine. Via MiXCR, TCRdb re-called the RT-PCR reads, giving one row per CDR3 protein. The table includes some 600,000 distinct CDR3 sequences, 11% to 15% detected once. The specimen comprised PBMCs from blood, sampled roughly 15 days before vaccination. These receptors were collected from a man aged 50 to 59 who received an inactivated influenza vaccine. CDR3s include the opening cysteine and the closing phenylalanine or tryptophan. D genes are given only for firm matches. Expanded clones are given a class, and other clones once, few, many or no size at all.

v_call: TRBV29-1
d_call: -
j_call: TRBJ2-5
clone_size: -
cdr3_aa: CSALTVGPQETQYF
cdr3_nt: TGCAGCGCCCTAACGGTGGGACCCCAAGAGACCCAGTACTTC

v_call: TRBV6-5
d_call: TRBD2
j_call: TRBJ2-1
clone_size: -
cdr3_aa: CASSYGLAGVSYNEQFF
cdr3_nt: TGTGCCAGCAGTTACGGGCTAGCGGGAGTTAGTTACAATGAGCAGTTCTTC

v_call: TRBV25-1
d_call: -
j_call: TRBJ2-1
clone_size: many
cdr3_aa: CASSEWGEAYGEQFF
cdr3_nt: TGTGCCAGCAGTGAATGGGGTGAGGCGTACGGTGAGCAGTTCTTC

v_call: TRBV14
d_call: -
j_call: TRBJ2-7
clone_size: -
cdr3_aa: CASSQYRTAGYYEQYF
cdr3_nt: TGTGCCAGCAGCCAATACCGGACAGCCGGATACTACGAGCAGTACTTC

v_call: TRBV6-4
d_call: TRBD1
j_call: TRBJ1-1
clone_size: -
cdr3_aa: CASSVSQGAGTEAFF
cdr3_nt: TGTGCCAGCAGTGTCAGTCAGGGGGCCGGGACTGAAGCTTTCTTT

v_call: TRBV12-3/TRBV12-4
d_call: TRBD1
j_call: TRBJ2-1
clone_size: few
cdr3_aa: CASSFRGQSNEQFF
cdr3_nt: TGTGCCAGCAGTTTTAGGGGACAGTCCAATGAGCAGTTCTTC

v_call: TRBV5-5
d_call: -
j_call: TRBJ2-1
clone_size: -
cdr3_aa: CASSLPRGSSYNEQFF
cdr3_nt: TGTGCCAGCAGCTTGCCCCGGGGGAGCTCCTACAATGAGCAGTTCTTC

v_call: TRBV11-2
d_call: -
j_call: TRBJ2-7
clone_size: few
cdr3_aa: CASSSLNPWARGGYEQYF
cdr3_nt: TGTGCCAGCAGCTCCTTAAACCCTTGGGCCCGAGGGGGCTACGAGCAGTACTTC

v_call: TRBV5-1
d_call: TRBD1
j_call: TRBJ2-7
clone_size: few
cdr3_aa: CASSLMGQGGYEQYF
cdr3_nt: TGCGCCAGCAGCTTGATGGGACAGGGTGGTTACGAGCAGTACTTC

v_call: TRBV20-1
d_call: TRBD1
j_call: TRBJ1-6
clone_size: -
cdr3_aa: CSARIHPQGVTYNSPLHF
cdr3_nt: TGCAGTGCTAGAATCCACCCACAGGGGGTGACCTATAATTCACCCCTCCACTTT

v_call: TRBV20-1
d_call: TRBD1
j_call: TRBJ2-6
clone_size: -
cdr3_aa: CSARERTGGISGANVLTF
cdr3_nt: TGCAGTGCTAGAGAGCGGACAGGGGGAATCTCTGGGGCCAACGTCCTGACTTTC

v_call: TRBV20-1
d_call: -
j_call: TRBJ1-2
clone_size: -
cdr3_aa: CSPPAGDGYTF
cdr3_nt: TGCAGTCCCCCCGCCGGGGATGGCTACACCTTC

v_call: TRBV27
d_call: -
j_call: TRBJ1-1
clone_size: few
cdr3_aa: CASSPPGSFNTEAFF
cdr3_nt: TGTGCCAGCAGTCCGCCCGGCAGCTTTAACACTGAAGCTTTCTTT

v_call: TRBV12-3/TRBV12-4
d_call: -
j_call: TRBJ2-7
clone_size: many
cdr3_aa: CASSRLGEQYF
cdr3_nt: TGTGCCAGCAGTCGCCTCGGCGAGCAGTACTTC

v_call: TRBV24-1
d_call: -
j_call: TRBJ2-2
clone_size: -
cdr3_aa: CATRGGAIAGELFF
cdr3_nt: TGTGCCACCAGGGGCGGGGCGATCGCCGGGGAGCTGTTTTTT

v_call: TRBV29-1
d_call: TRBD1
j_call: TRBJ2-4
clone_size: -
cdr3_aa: CSVRTGQSNIQYF
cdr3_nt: TGCAGCGTGAGGACAGGCCAATCAAACATTCAGTACTTC

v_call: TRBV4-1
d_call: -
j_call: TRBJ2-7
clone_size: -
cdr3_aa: CASSQDVGMYEQYF
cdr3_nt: TGCGCCAGCAGCCAAGATGTCGGGATGTACGAGCAGTACTTC

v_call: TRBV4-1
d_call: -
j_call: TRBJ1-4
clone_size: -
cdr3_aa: CASSLFPNTGQDEKLFF
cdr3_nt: TGCGCCAGCAGCCTATTTCCGAACACAGGGCAGGATGAAAAACTGTTTTTT

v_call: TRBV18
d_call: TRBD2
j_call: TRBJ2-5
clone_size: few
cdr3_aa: CASSPASGARETQYF
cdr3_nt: TGTGCCAGCTCACCAGCTAGCGGGGCCCGGGAGACCCAGTACTTC

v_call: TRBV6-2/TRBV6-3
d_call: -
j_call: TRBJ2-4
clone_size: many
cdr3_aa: CASSDRLGGNIQYF
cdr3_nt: TGTGCCAGCAGTGATAGACTAGGAGGAAACATTCAGTACTTC

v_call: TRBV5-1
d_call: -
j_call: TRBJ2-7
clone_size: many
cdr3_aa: CASSFFQGYEQYF
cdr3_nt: TGCGCCAGCAGCTTTTTCCAGGGGTACGAGCAGTACTTC

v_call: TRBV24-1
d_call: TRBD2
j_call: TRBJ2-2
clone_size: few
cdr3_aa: CATSDLAGGTANTGELFF
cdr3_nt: TGTGCCACCAGTGATTTAGCGGGGGGCACCGCGAACACCGGGGAGCTGTTTTTT

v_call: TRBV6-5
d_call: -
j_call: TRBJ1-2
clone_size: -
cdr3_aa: CASSSTRGGGYTF
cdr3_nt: TGTGCCAGCAGTTCCACCCGGGGAGGTGGCTACACCTTC

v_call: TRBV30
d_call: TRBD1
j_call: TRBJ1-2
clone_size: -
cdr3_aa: CAWTLRDRHGYTF
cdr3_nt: TGTGCCTGGACCCTAAGGGACAGACATGGCTACACCTTC

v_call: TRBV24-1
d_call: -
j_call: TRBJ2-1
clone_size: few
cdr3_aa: CATSDVGRNEQFF
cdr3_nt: TGTGCCACCAGTGATGTAGGTAGGAATGAGCAGTTCTTC

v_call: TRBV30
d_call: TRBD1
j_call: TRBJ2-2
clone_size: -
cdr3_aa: CALTSGQGNTGELFF
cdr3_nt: TGTGCCTTGACTTCGGGACAGGGAAACACCGGGGAGCTGTTTTTT

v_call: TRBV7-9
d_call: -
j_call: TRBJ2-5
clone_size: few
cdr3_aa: CASSAYGETQYF
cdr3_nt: TGTGCCAGCAGCGCATACGGTGAGACCCAGTACTTC

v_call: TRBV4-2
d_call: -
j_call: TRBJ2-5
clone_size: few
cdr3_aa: CASSQAQGGETQYF
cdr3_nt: TGTGCCAGCAGCCAAGCACAGGGAGGGGAGACCCAGTACTTC

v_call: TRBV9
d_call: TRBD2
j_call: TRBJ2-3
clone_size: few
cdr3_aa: CASSVDLAESTDTQYF
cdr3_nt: TGTGCCAGCAGCGTAGACCTAGCGGAGAGCACAGATACGCAGTATTTT

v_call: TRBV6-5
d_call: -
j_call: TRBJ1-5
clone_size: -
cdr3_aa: CASSYGVFQPQHF
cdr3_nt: TGTGCCAGCAGTTACGGGGTTTTTCAGCCCCAGCATTTT

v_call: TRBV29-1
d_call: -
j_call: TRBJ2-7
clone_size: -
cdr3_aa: CSVLKTGREQYF
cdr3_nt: TGCAGCGTTCTGAAAACCGGTCGGGAGCAGTACTTC

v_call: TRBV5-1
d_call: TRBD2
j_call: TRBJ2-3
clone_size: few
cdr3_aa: CASSFSGRARDTQYF
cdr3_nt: TGCGCCAGCAGCTTTAGCGGGAGGGCCAGAGATACGCAGTATTTT

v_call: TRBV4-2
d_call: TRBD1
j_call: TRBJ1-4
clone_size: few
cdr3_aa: CASSQGARGREKLFF
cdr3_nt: TGTGCCAGCAGCCAAGGAGCGAGGGGGCGCGAAAAACTGTTTTTT

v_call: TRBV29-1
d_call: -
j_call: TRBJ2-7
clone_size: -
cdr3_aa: CSAPDPPGYEQYF
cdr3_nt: TGCAGCGCCCCTGACCCCCCAGGTTACGAGCAGTACTTC

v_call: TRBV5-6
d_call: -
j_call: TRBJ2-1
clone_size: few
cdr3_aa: CASSHTLAVDPFF
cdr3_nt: TGTGCCAGCAGCCATACCCTGGCCGTTGATCCGTTCTTC

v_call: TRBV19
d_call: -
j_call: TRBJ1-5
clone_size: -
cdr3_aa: CASSSVRRRAGSNQPQHF
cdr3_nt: TGTGCCAGTAGTTCCGTCAGGAGGCGTGCAGGGAGCAATCAGCCCCAGCATTTT

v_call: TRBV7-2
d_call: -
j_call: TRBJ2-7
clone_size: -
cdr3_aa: CASSSKIGQLSSYEQYF
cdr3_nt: TGTGCCAGCAGCTCGAAAATCGGACAGCTAAGCTCCTACGAGCAGTACTTC

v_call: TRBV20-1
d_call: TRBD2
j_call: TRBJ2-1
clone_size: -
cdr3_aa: CSASKLAGGLNEQFF
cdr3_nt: TGCAGTGCTAGCAAGCTAGCGGGAGGATTGAATGAGCAGTTCTTC

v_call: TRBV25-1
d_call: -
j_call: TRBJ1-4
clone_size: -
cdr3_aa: CASGKMWEKLFF
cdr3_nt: TGTGCCAGCGGAAAGATGTGGGAAAAACTGTTTTTT

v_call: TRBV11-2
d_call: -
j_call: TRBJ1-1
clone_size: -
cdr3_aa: CASSFTGRGNTEAFF
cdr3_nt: TGTGCCAGCAGCTTCACGGGACGGGGTAACACTGAAGCTTTCTTT

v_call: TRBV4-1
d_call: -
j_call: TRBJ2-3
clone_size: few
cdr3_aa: CASSQTQQEGVTSTQYF
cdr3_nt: TGCGCCAGCAGCCAAACTCAACAGGAGGGGGTAACGAGTACGCAGTATTTT

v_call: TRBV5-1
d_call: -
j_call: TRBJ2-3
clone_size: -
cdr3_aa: CASSVDADTQYF
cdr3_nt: TGCGCCAGCAGCGTGGACGCGGATACGCAGTATTTT

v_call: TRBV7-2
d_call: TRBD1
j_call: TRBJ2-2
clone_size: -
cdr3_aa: CASSSGTGNPGELFF
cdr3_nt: TGTGCCAGCAGCTCCGGGACAGGGAATCCCGGGGAGCTGTTTTTT

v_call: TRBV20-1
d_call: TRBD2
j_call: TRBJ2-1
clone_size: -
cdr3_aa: CSARDTPGLAAHEQFF
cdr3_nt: TGCAGTGCTAGAGACACCCCGGGACTAGCGGCCCATGAGCAGTTCTTC

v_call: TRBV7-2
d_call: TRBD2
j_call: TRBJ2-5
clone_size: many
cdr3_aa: CASSLLAGQETQYF
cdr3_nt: TGTGCCAGCAGCCTTCTAGCGGGGCAAGAGACCCAGTACTTC

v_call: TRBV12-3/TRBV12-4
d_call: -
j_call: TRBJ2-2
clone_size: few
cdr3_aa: CASSPDSFGELFF
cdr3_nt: TGTGCCAGCAGTCCCGACAGCTTCGGGGAGCTGTTTTTT

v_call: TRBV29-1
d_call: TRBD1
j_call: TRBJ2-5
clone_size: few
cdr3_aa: CSVEPRQGQETQYF
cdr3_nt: TGCAGCGTTGAACCCCGACAGGGCCAAGAGACCCAGTACTTC

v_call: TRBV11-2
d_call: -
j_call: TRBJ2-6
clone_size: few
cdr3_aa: CASSLVGGGGATGANVLTF
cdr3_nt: TGTGCCAGCAGCTTAGTAGGGGGCGGGGGTGCGACAGGGGCCAACGTCCTGACTTTC

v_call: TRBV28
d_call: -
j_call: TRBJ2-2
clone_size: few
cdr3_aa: CASIEGGEHAGELFF
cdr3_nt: TGTGCCAGCATTGAAGGGGGGGAGCACGCCGGGGAGCTGTTTTTT